A selection of T cell receptor beta chains follows, all from one sample in a study of CD8+ T cells in alopecia areata. TCRdb keeps only in-frame clones here, not all; method: immunoSEQ multiplex PCR. The sample yields 200,000 to 250,000 clones, more than 30% seen once. Specimen: CD4+ T cells sorted from blood, collected at approximately week 34, from a patient treated with tofacitinib. The receptors originated from a human donor with alopecia areata. Both conserved end residues are part of each CDR3. The D gene is left open where the match is weak. Clone size is shown for a subset of rows, as once, few, many or a class of expanded clone.

>TRBD1|TRBJ1-1|few|TRBV29-1
CSVRTGLDTEAFF
TGCAGCGTTAGGACAGGGTTGGACACTGAAGCTTTCTTT
>.|TRBJ2-7|.|TRBV29-1
CSATLRTQPYEQYF
TGCAGCGCCACCCTTAGGACTCAACCCTACGAGCAGTACTTC
>.|TRBJ2-3|.|TRBV5-1
CASHRLGGAEDTQYF
TGCGCCAGCCACCGCCTGGGGGGCGCGGAAGATACGCAGTATTTT
>TRBD1|TRBJ2-1|.|TRBV29-1
CSVGGERRDRGRPSSYNEQFF
TGCAGCGTTGGAGGGGAAAGAAGGGACAGGGGCCGCCCTAGCTCCTACAATGAGCAGTTCTTC
>.|TRBJ1-2|.|TRBV19
CASTPGTHGDGYTF
TGTGCCAGTACCCCCGGGACCCACGGGGATGGCTACACCTTC
>.|TRBJ1-1|.|TRBV29-1
CSVRFGTEAFF
TGCAGCGTAAGATTCGGCACTGAAGCTTTCTTT
>.|TRBJ1-1|few|TRBV5-1
CASSVEQGTEAFF
TGCGCCAGCAGCGTAGAACAGGGTACTGAAGCTTTCTTT
>.|TRBJ2-5|few|TRBV30
CAWSPSGAQETQYF
TGTGCCTGGAGTCCCTCTGGAGCCCAAGAGACCCAGTACTTC
>.|TRBJ2-7|few|TRBV9
CASSVAGQLYEQYF
TGTGCCAGCAGCGTAGCCGGGCAGCTCTACGAGCAGTACTTC
>.|TRBJ1-1|many|TRBV6-6
CASRPRGGTPEAFF
TGTGCCAGCAGACCCCGAGGAGGAACCCCTGAAGCTTTCTTT
>.|TRBJ2-1|few|TRBV10-3
CSCGGLLYNEQFF
TGTTCGTGTGGGGGGCTCCTCTACAATGAGCAGTTCTTC
>.|TRBJ2-7|.|TRBV2
CASSVARRPYEQYF
TGTGCCAGCAGTGTGGCCAGGCGACCCTACGAGCAGTACTTC
>.|TRBJ1-3|.|TRBV11-2
CASSSGIRNTIYF
TGTGCCAGCAGCTCGGGCATTAGAAACACCATATATTTT
>.|TRBJ2-1|.|TRBV7-9
CASSLAVSQFF
TGTGCCAGCAGCTTAGCTGTCTCGCAGTTCTTC
>.|TRBJ1-5|.|TRBV27
CASSLSIGIGQPQHF
TGTGCCAGCAGTTTATCTATCGGGATAGGTCAGCCCCAGCATTTT
>.|TRBJ1-3|few|TRBV25-1
CASRGGSGTNSGNTIYF
TGTGCCAGCAGAGGGGGTTCCGGGACAAACTCTGGAAACACCATATATTTT
>TRBD1|TRBJ1-6|many|TRBV15
CATSRDRVPGQGNSPLHF
TGTGCCACCAGCAGAGATCGGGTCCCGGGACAGGGGAATTCACCCCTCCACTTT
>.|TRBJ2-2|.|TRBV2
CASRTDFNTGELFF
TGTGCCAGCCGGACAGACTTTAACACCGGGGAGCTGTTTTTT
>TRBD1|TRBJ1-5|.|TRBV29-1
CSVVSTGGGNQPQHF
TGCAGCGTTGTATCGACAGGGGGAGGCAATCAGCCCCAGCATTTT
>.|TRBJ2-7|few|TRBV29-1
CSASTAGPHYEQYF
TGCAGCGCGTCCACGGCAGGGCCCCACTACGAGCAGTACTTC
>TRBD2|TRBJ2-7|.|TRBV5-1
CASSLAEGLDYEQYF
TGCGCCAGCAGCTTGGCCGAGGGACTAGACTACGAGCAGTACTTC
>TRBD1|TRBJ2-7|once|TRBV5-1
CASSFGMGQGYEQYF
TGCGCCAGCAGCTTTGGTATGGGACAGGGGTACGAGCAGTACTTC
>.|TRBJ2-6|.|TRBV5-1
CASSWGASGANVLTF
TGCGCCAGCAGCTGGGGGGCCTCTGGGGCCAACGTCCTGACTTTC
>TRBD1|TRBJ2-7|few|TRBV5-1
CASSSRQGAGEQYF
TGCGCCAGCAGCTCGAGACAGGGGGCGGGCGAGCAGTACTTC
>.|TRBJ2-6|.|TRBV4-2
CASSQDPGHSGANVLTF
TGTGCCAGCAGCCAAGACCCGGGCCACTCTGGGGCCAACGTCCTGACTTTC
>.|TRBJ1-5|.|TRBV15
CATSRTGYQPQHF
TGTGCCACCAGCCGCACTGGTTATCAGCCCCAGCATTTT
>.|TRBJ2-3|few|TRBV7-2
CASSYGTLGGTDTQYF
TGTGCCAGCAGCTACGGGACCCTTGGGGGCACAGATACGCAGTATTTT
>TRBD2|TRBJ2-2|few|TRBV7-3
CASSPGTSGTGELFF
TGTGCCAGCAGCCCCGGGACTAGCGGGACCGGGGAGCTGTTTTTT
>TRBD2|TRBJ2-4|few|TRBV7-9
CASSGRTSDFVKNIQYF
TGTGCCAGCAGCGGCCGGACTAGCGATTTCGTCAAAAACATTCAGTACTTC
>.|TRBJ2-1|.|TRBV30
CAWSNSRRWVPNEQFF
TGTGCCTGGAGTAATTCTAGGCGATGGGTCCCCAATGAGCAGTTCTTC
>.|TRBJ2-7|few|TRBV30
CAWSVSYEQYF
TGTGCCTGGAGTGTAAGCTACGAGCAGTACTTC
>.|TRBJ1-1|few|TRBV7-3
CASSATGVNTEAFF
TGTGCCAGCAGCGCCACTGGGGTGAACACTGAAGCTTTCTTT
>.|TRBJ2-3|.|TRBV29-1
CSVGGQTDTQYF
TGCAGCGTCGGAGGACAGACAGATACGCAGTATTTT
>.|TRBJ2-1|.|TRBV18
CASSPVLERSRTDEQFF
TGTGCCAGCTCACCAGTCCTGGAGAGGAGCAGGACGGATGAGCAGTTCTTC
>.|TRBJ1-5|few|TRBV4-1
CASSQGLRTRNQPQHF
TGCGCCAGCAGCCAAGGGCTCAGGACAAGAAATCAGCCCCAGCATTTT
>.|TRBJ1-6|.|TRBV7-9
CASGQTNSPLHF
TGTGCCTCCGGACAGACTAATTCACCCCTCCACTTT
>.|TRBJ1-1|few|TRBV5-5
CASSFPGSTEAFF
TGTGCCAGCAGCTTTCCGGGGAGCACTGAAGCTTTCTTT
>.|TRBJ2-6|once|TRBV5-6
CASSRRAESVPGANVLTF
TGTGCCAGCAGCAGGAGGGCGGAGTCGGTCCCTGGGGCCAACGTCCTGACTTTC
>TRBD1|TRBJ1-1|.|TRBV29-1
CSVAWVVSGGAFF
TGCAGCGTTGCCTGGGTGGTTTCAGGGGGGGCTTTCTTT
>TRBD2|TRBJ2-1|few|TRBV7-3
CASSTVSGGFYNEQFF
TGTGCCAGCAGCACCGTTAGCGGGGGGTTCTACAATGAGCAGTTCTTC
>.|TRBJ2-7|.|TRBV7-6
CASSLQQASSEQYF
TGTGCCAGCAGCTTACAACAGGCATCCTCCGAGCAGTACTTC
>.|TRBJ1-2|.|TRBV6-1
CASSGGVRVNYGYTF
TGTGCCAGCAGTGGAGGGGTCAGGGTTAACTATGGCTACACCTTC
>.|TRBJ2-7|.|TRBV7-8
CASSLADSYHEQYF
TGTGCCAGCAGCTTAGCGGACAGTTACCACGAGCAGTACTTC
>TRBD2|TRBJ2-1|few|TRBV5-1
CASSRGGSYNEQFF
TGCGCCAGCAGCCGCGGGGGCTCCTACAATGAGCAGTTCTTC